The 9 T cell receptor beta chains listed next were all sequenced from one sample in a study of cytomegalovirus exposure and HLA in healthy donors. PCR involved 60 Vbeta and 13 Jbeta primers. Generated by immunoSEQ multiplex PCR, the TCRdb table keeps only in-frame clones and is missing some. The sample has approximately 130,000 clones, roughly 70% seen once; the top ten hold roughly 3.1%. The sample taken for sequencing was PBMCs. These receptors were collected from a man aged 25-45 years in good health and CMV-seronegative.

About this clone itself: Other DNA sequences within the sample encode an identical CDR3. V is TRBV2 and J is TRBJ1-6; 7 bases are a match to TRBD1. CDR3 size: 14 residues. Per the germline V gene, CDR1 is SNHLY and CDR2 is FYNNEI. The ends lost 5 bases at V and 4 bases at J; junction bases unmatched: 2. This chain's CDR3 is CASSRDRYNSPLHF. The CDR3 DNA reads TGTGCCAGCAGTCGGGACAGATATAATTCACCCCTCCACTTT.

This sequence joins TRBV10-2 and TRBJ1-1; possible D gene TRBD1, 5 bases. Trimming took off 5 bases at V and 1 base at J, with 11 bases between the two ends. The CDR3 is 14 residues long. Germline V gives CDR1 WSHSY, CDR2 SAAADI. The CDR3 region is CASSRTTGNTEAFF. CDR3 sequence (DNA): TGCGCCAGCAGTCGAACCACAGGGAACACTGAAGCTTTCTTT.

The chain employs TRBV28 and TRBJ2-5; D not resolved. There are 14 residues in the CDR3. The germline V and J ends were trimmed by 2 bases and 4 bases, with 11 bases remaining between them. Looked up from germline, CDR1 is MDHEN and CDR2 is SYDVKM. CDR3 sequence reads: CASSLVWRGETQYF. The CDR3 DNA follows: TGTGCCAGCAGTTTAGTTTGGCGCGGAGAGACCCAGTACTTC.

This clone has just a few counts. J is TRBJ2-7 and V is TRBV28; the match to TRBD1 covers 9 bases. This CDR3 contains 14 residues. The V and J ends lost 4 bases and 9 bases, in that order; junction bases with no gene match: 10. Looked up from germline, CDR1 is MDHEN and CDR2 is SYDVKM. The CDR3 protein is CASSSPGTGSWQYF. The CDR3 DNA follows: TGTGCCAGCAGTTCCCCCGGGACAGGGTCGTGGCAGTACTTC.

This clone was observed a single time. The gene calls are TRBV7-6 and TRBJ1-1, with TRBD1 as a possible D gene (5 bases). V was pared by 9 bases and J by 1 base, with 12 bases between. The CDR3 has 13 amino acids. CDR1 and CDR2 (germline): SGHVS, FNYEAQ. CDR3 amino acids: CARSVQGNTEAFF. Here the CDR3 DNA reads TGTGCCAGAAGCGTCCAGGGGAACACTGAAGCTTTCTTT.

The sample holds one count of this clone. Other DNA variants within this sample encode the same CDR3. The V and J genes are TRBV19 and TRBJ1-1; possible D gene TRBD1, 6 bases. The V gene's germline CDR1 is LNHDA and CDR2 SQIVND (reference sequence). This CDR3 is built from 14 residues. Trimming removed 5 bases from V and 0 bases from J, with 10 bases in between. The chain's CDR3 is CASSFRGLNTEAFF. Here the CDR3 DNA reads TGTGCCAGTAGTTTCAGGGGATTGAACACTGAAGCTTTCTTT.

Here the CDR3 reads CASSLGGDRGRTTEAFF. As DNA, the CDR3 is TGCGCCAGCAGCTTGGGGGGGGACAGGGGGCGAACAACTGAAGCTTTCTTT. The chain uses TRBV5-1 and TRBJ1-1, with 12 bases matching TRBD1. CDR1 and CDR2 from the germline V gene are SGHRS and YFSETQ. V trimming: 0 bases; J trimming: 5 bases; junction bases outside the gene matches: 8. This CDR3 spans 17 amino acids.

This rearrangement joins TRBV4-1 to TRBJ2-5; the match to TRBD1 covers 7 bases. This CDR3 has 16 amino acids. In germline, CDR1 is MGHRA, CDR2 YSYEKL. The V segment lost 1 base and the J segment 1 base; nucleotides outside the gene matches: 6. The chain's CDR3 is CASSQAQGTAQETQYF. The DNA for the CDR3 is TGCGCCAGCAGCCAAGCACAAGGGACAGCCCAAGAGACCCAGTACTTC.

Written as DNA, the CDR3 is TGTGCCAGTATTGACCGGACAGGGCACACTGAAGCTTTCTTT. It specifies CASIDRTGHTEAFF. The chain uses TRBV19 and TRBJ1-1; 8 bases are shared with TRBD1. With 7 bases clipped from V and 3 bases from J, the junction kept 7 bases outside the gene matches. CDR3 length: 14 residues. Looked up from germline, CDR1 is LNHDA and CDR2 is SQIVND (reference sequence).